This T cell receptor beta chain stems from a study of T-cell reconstitution after alpha-beta-depleted transplantation in children. Between the trimmed V and J ends, which lost 2 bases and 0 bases, there was a span of 8 bases. The CDR3 is 16 amino acids. Germline CDR1 is SGHTA and CDR2 is FQGTGA. Unique molecular identifiers were built into the TCRbeta library. TCRdb called the PCR reads again in MiXCR, with one record for every CDR3 protein. The data show some 490,000 distinct CDR3 sequences, around an eighth seen once. This sequence was found in a human donor who donated a stem cell graft to a child with combined immunodeficiency. The sequences come from PBMCs from the stem cell graft donor, collected from the stem cell graft. The chain recombines TRBV7-3 with TRBJ2-6, with D unresolved. The CDR3 DNA is TGTGCCAGCAGCTTAGATACAATCTCTGGGGCCAACGTCCTGACTTTC. Translated: CASSLDTISGANVLTF. Together with reference TRBV7-3 and TRBJ2-6, the CDR3 gives the full variable domain: GAGVSQTPSNKVTEKGKYVELRCDPISGHTALYWYRQSLGQGPEFLIYFQGTGAADDSGLPNDRFFAVRPEGSVSTLKIQRTERGDSAVYLCASSLDTISGANVLTFGAGSRLTVL.